A single sample gave rise to the 3 T cell receptor beta chains below, sequenced in a study of blood T cell repertoires in COVID-19. Only in-frame clones appear in the TCRdb table, and some are missing; sequencing was by immunoSEQ multiplex PCR. The sample holds 35,000 to 50,000 clones; approximately 90% are singletons and the top ten take about 9.2%. Sequencing used peripheral blood. These receptors were collected from a woman aged 80 or older with active COVID-19.

This clone has only a few counts. The chain employs TRBV5-1 and TRBJ1-3; maybe TRBD1 (5 bases). Trimming cost V 7 bases and J 1 base, with 18 bases left between them. In germline, CDR1 is SGHRS, CDR2 YFSETQ. This CDR3 region has 16 residues. CDR3 coding DNA: TGCGCCAGCTCTCTGGAGGGACGAACTTCTGGAAACACCATATATTTT. Amino acids: CASSLEGRTSGNTIYF.

This chain joins TRBV24-1 and TRBJ2-5; 11 bases agree with TRBD1. Germline loops: CDR1 KGHDR, CDR2 SFDVKD. V lost 3 bases and J lost 2; bases outside the gene matches: 7. This CDR3 has 17 amino acids. CDR3 nucleotide sequence: TGTGCCACCAGTGATACCCGGGACAGGGGGAAACAAGAGACCCAGTACTTC. Residues: CATSDTRDRGKQETQYF.

The rearrangement joins TRBV6-4 to TRBJ1-1, with D uncertain. The CDR3 length is 13 residues. V gave up 6 bases and J gave up 4 bases, with 12 bases separating them. Germline loops: CDR1 MRHNA, CDR2 SNTAGT. DNA of the CDR3: TGTGCCAGCAGAGAGGAAAGTGGCACTGAAGCTTTCTTT. It encodes CASREESGTEAFF.